This is a list of T cell receptor beta chains from one sample in a study of regulatory T cells in long-lasting Graves disease. TCRdb recomputed calls from the multiplex PCR reads with MiXCR, one row per CDR3 protein. The sample lists about 500,000 distinct CDR3 sequences; 12% were seen once. This same sample was also part of a study on T cells in Graves' hyperthyroidism and ophthalmopathy.

The material sequenced was peripheral blood mononuclear cells (PBMCs), taken at new diagnosis, from a patient treated with antithyroid drugs. These receptors were taken from a woman aged 25 to 39 with Graves disease. Each CDR3 is given with its conserved first and last residue. The D gene is left open where the match is weak. Some rows have no size entry. The others give once, few or many, or a class for an expanded clone.

>-|TRBJ2-1|TRBV2|many
TGTGCCAGCACCAGGAAAGTTGCGGCCTCCTACAATGAGCAGTTCTTC
CASTRKVAASYNEQFF
>-|TRBJ1-2|TRBV5-4|few
TGTGCCAGCAGCTTGGATCCCATATCTCACAGGGTGGGGCATGGCTACACCTTC
CASSLDPISHRVGHGYTF
>TRBD2|TRBJ2-3|TRBV20-1|many
TGCAGTGCTCGTGTAGGGACTAGCGGGTTTAGCACAGATACGCAGTATTTT
CSARVGTSGFSTDTQYF
>TRBD2|TRBJ2-5|TRBV20-1|many
TGCAGTGCTAGACGACTAGCGGGGGAGACCCAGTACTTC
CSARRLAGETQYF
>-|TRBJ2-5|TRBV2|many
TGTGCCAGCAGTGAAGCCCCGGGAATCCAAGAGACCCAGTACTTC
CASSEAPGIQETQYF
>-|TRBJ2-6|TRBV19|few
TGTGCCAGTAGTATCCCCAGCTCTGGGGCCAACGTCCTGACTTTC
CASSIPSSGANVLTF
>-|TRBJ1-4|TRBV9|many
TGTGCCAGCAGCGTAGGATCTGGGGACCCCGGTACGGGAAAACTGTTTTTT
CASSVGSGDPGTGKLFF
>TRBD1|TRBJ2-7|TRBV2|many
TGTGCCAGCAGACCGGGACAGGGTTTCGACGAGCAGTACTTC
CASRPGQGFDEQYF
>-|TRBJ1-1|TRBV20-1|many
TGCAGTGCTAGGATGGCGGGCGGGAACACTGAAGCTTTCTTT
CSARMAGGNTEAFF
>-|TRBJ2-2|TRBV6-5|many
TGTGCCAGCAGTTACGAAGGGACTTCCAACACCGGGGAGCTGTTTTTT
CASSYEGTSNTGELFF
>TRBD1|TRBJ2-7|TRBV6-1|many
TGTGCCAGCAGTGAAGTTCTCGGGACAGGGAGCTACGAGCAGTACTTC
CASSEVLGTGSYEQYF
>TRBD2|TRBJ2-5|TRBV28|many
TGTGCCAGCAGTTTAAGTGTCGGAGCGGGAGGGGGAAAGACCCAGTACTTC
CASSLSVGAGGGKTQYF
>-|TRBJ2-1|TRBV27|few
TGTGCCAGCAGTTCGCCTTTCCGCTCCTACAATGAGCAGTTCTTC
CASSSPFRSYNEQFF
>TRBD2|TRBJ2-7|TRBV2|-
TGTGCCAGCAGTGCCCGTGGGACTAGCGGGAGCCACGAGCAGTACTTC
CASSARGTSGSHEQYF
>-|TRBJ1-5|TRBV19|-
TGTGCCAGTAGCATCGGGTCAGGGTATAATCAGCCCCAGCATTTT
CASSIGSGYNQPQHF
>-|TRBJ2-7|TRBV6-2/TRBV6-3|many
TGTGCCAGCAGTTACGGGTCAGCTTTCTACGAGCAGTACTTC
CASSYGSAFYEQYF
>-|TRBJ2-4|TRBV30|few
TGTGCCTGGGGGGATAAAAACATTCAGTACTTC
CAWGDKNIQYF
>-|TRBJ1-1|TRBV3-1|many
TGTGCCAGCAGCCAATGGAGTGAAGCTTTCTTT
CASSQWSEAFF
>TRBD2|TRBJ2-1|TRBV6-1|many
TGTGCCAGCAGTGAAAATAGCGGGAGGGCCCCGAAGGGTGAGCAGTTCTTC
CASSENSGRAPKGEQFF
>-|TRBJ2-3|TRBV5-5|many
TGTGCCAGCAGCGCAGGGGAAGATACGCAGTATTTT
CASSAGEDTQYF
>TRBD1|TRBJ1-1|TRBV10-3|many
TGTGCCACCAGCCAGGGGGTGAGGACTGAAGCTTTCTTT
CATSQGVRTEAFF
>-|TRBJ2-3|TRBV2|many
TGTGCCAGCATGAGCGGGACAGAAGATACGCAGTATTTT
CASMSGTEDTQYF
>-|TRBJ1-5|TRBV5-1|many
TGCGCCAGCAGCTTGGACACTGAGGGCCAGCCCCAGCATTTT
CASSLDTEGQPQHF
>-|TRBJ1-2|TRBV5-4|few
TGTGCCAGCAGCCCCCGGCAGGATGGGCGCGACTTC
CASSPRQDGRDF
>-|TRBJ2-7|TRBV20-1|many
TGCAGTGCTAGAGGGTCCCTGGCTTCCTACGAGCAGTACTTC
CSARGSLASYEQYF
>-|TRBJ2-5|TRBV14|-
TGTGCCAGCAGCCAAGCTGCAGGATCGCAAGAGACCCAGTACTTC
CASSQAAGSQETQYF
>-|TRBJ1-4|TRBV19|-
TGTGCCAGTAGTCTTTCCCGCCTTAATGAAAAACTGTTTTTT
CASSLSRLNEKLFF
>-|TRBJ2-1|TRBV19|-
TGTGCCAGTAGTATGCGAGGCTTAGGAACTATCTCCTACAATGAGCAGTTCTTC
CASSMRGLGTISYNEQFF
>TRBD1|TRBJ2-2|TRBV24-1|-
TGTGCCACCAGTGGCCGGGACAGGGTGGCCGGGGAGCTGTTTTTT
CATSGRDRVAGELFF
>-|TRBJ2-7|TRBV20-1|many
TGCAGTGCTGAGGGGGGGGGGGGTGACGAGCAGTACTTC
CSAEGGGGDEQYF
>-|TRBJ1-2|TRBV29-1|many
TGCAGCGTTGAAGGGCCACACGGGGCCTATGGCTACACCTTC
CSVEGPHGAYGYTF
>TRBD1|TRBJ2-7|TRBV7-9|many
TGTGCCAGCAGCATGACAGGGGTGCTCTACGAGCAGTACTTC
CASSMTGVLYEQYF
>-|TRBJ2-1|TRBV13|-
TGTGCCAGCAGCTCCCTCAAGGAAGTACCCTACAATGAGCAGTTCTTC
CASSSLKEVPYNEQFF
>-|TRBJ2-1|TRBV2|-
TGCGCCAGCAGCCACCGGGACCGAAATCCCGATGAGCAGTTCTTC
CASSHRDRNPDEQFF
>-|TRBJ2-5|TRBV13|-
TGTGCCAGCAGCTTCTTCCAACTGGCAGGCGAAGAGACCCAGTACTTC
CASSFFQLAGEETQYF
>-|TRBJ2-3|TRBV2|many
TGTGCCAGCAGTGGAGGGCCCACAGATACGCAGTATTTT
CASSGGPTDTQYF
>-|TRBJ1-1|TRBV12-3/TRBV12-4|-
TGTGCCAGCAGGCGGGAAGCTGAAGCTTTCTTT
CASRREAEAFF
>TRBD1|TRBJ1-1|TRBV6-1|many
TGTGCCGTTCAACAGGGGGTGAGCACTGAAGCTTTCTTT
CAVQQGVSTEAFF
>-|TRBJ2-7|TRBV5-5|many
TGTGCCAGCAGCTTAGGCGGATCGAGGAACGAGCAGTACTTC
CASSLGGSRNEQYF
>-|TRBJ2-3|TRBV6-1|few
TGTGCCAGCAGACTCGAAGATTTACTCCGATTTAGCACAGATACGCAGTATTTT
CASRLEDLLRFSTDTQYF
>TRBD2|TRBJ2-1|TRBV6-2/TRBV6-3|-
TGTGCCAGCAGGCATTCGGGACTAAAATACAATGAGCAGTTCTTC
CASRHSGLKYNEQFF